The T cell receptor beta chain under discussion was sequenced for a study of blood T cell repertoires in COVID-19. Study in general: From the United States, Italy and Spain came samples of acute and convalescent COVID-19.

J was trimmed by 5 bases and V by 1 base; bases with no gene match: 5. The CDR3 has 15 residues. Germline CDR1 reads MNHNS; CDR2 reads SASEGT. TCRdb keeps only in-frame clones here, not all; method: immunoSEQ multiplex PCR. The sample lists approximately 330,000 clones; roughly 89% were seen once. The chain links TRBV6-1 to TRBJ2-7; 10 bases fit TRBD2. The receptor was derived from a young woman who had recovered from COVID-19. Sequencing input: PBMCs or T cells enriched from blood (not recorded which). As DNA, the CDR3 is TGTGCCAGCAGTGAAGTTCTAGCGGGAGAGGACGAGCAGTACTTC. Protein: CASSEVLAGEDEQYF.